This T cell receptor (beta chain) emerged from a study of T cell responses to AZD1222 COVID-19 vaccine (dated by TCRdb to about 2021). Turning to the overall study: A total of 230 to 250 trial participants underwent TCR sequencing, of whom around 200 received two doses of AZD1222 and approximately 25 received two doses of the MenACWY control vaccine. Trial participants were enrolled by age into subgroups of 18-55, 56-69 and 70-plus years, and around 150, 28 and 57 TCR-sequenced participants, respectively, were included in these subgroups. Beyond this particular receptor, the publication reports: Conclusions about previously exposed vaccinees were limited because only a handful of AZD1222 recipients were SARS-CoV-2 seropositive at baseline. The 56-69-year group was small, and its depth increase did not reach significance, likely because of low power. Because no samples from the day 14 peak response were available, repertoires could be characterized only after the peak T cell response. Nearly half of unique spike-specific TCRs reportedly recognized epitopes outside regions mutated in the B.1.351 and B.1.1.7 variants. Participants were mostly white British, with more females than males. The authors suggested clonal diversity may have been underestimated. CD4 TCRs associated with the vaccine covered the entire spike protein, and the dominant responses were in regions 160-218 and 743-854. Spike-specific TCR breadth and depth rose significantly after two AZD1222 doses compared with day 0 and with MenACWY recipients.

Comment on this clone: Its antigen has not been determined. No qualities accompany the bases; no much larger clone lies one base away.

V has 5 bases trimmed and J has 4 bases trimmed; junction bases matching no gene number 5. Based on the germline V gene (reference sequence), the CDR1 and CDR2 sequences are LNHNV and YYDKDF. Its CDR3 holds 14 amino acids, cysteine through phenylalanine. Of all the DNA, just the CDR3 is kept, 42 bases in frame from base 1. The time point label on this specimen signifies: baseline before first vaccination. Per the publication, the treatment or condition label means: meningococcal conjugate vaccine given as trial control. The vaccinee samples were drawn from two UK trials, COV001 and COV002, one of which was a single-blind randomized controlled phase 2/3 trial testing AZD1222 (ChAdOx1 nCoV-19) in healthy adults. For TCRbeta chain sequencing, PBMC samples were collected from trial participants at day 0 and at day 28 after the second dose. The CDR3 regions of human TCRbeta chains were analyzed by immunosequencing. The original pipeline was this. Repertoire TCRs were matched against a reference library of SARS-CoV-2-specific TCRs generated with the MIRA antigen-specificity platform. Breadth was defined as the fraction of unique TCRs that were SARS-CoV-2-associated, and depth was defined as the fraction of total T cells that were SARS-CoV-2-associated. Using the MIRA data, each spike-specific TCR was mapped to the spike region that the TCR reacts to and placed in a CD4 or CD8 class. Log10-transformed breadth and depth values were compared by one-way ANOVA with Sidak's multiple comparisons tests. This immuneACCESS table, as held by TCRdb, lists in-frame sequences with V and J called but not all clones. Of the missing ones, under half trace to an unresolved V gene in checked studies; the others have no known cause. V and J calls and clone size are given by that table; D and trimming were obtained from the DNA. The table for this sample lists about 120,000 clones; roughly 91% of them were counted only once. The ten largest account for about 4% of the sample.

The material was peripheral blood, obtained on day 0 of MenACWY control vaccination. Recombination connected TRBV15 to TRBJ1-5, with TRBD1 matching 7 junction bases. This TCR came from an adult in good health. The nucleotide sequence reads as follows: TGTGCCACCAGCGGCGACAGGGTAAATCAGCCCCAGCATTTT. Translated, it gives CATSGDRVNQPQHF.